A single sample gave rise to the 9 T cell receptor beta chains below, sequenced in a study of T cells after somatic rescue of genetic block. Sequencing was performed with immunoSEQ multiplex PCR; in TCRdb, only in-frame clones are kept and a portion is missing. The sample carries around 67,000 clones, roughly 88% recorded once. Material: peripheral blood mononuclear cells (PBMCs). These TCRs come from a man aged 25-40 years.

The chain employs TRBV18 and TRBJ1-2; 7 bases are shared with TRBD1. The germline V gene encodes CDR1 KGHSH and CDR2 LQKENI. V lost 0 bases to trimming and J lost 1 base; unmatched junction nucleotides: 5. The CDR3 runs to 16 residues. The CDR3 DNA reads TGTGCCAGCTCACCACCATACCAGGGGGATAACTATGGCTACACCTTC. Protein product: CASSPPYQGDNYGYTF.

CDR3 nucleotide sequence: TGTGCCAGCAGTGAAGGGGTGGGGATGGGATATACGCAGTATTTT. It specifies CASSEGVGMGYTQYF. The chain combines TRBV6-1 with TRBJ2-3; D not resolved. CDR3 length: 15 residues. Germline V gene lookup returns CDR1 MNHNS and CDR2 SASEGT. Trimming shortened V by 1 base and J by 7 bases, and 15 bases separated the two germline ends.

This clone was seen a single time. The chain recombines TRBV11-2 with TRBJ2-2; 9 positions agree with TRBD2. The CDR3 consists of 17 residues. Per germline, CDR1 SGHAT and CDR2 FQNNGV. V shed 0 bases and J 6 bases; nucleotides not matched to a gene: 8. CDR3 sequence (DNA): TGTGCCAGCAGCTTAGATAAAGCGGGGGGCCTCGCCGGGGAGCTGTTTTTT. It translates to CASSLDKAGGLAGELFF.

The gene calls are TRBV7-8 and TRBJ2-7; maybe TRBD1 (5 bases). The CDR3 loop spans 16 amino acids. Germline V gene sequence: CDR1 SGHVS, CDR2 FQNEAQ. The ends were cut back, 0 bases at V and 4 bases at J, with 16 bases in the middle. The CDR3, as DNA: TGTGCCAGCAGCTTAGCTCGCCCGAGTCGACAGTACGAGCAGTACTTC. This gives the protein CASSLARPSRQYEQYF. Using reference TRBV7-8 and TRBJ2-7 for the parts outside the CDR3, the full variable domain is GAGVSQSPRYKVAKRGQDVALRCDPISGHVSLFWYQQALGQGPEFLTYFQNEAQLDKSGLPSDRFFAERPEGSVSTLKIQRTQQEDSAVYLCASSLARPSRQYEQYFGPGTRLTVT.

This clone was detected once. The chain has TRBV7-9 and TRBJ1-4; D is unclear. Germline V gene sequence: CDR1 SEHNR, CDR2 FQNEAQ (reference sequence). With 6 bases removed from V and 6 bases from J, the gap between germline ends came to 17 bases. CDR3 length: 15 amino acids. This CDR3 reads CASRPALSSDEKLFF. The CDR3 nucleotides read TGTGCCAGCAGACCGGCCCTCTCGTCGGATGAAAAACTGTTTTTT.

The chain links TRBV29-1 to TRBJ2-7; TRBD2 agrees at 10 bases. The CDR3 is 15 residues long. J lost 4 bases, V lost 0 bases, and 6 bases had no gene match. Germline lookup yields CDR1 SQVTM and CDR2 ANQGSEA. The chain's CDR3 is CSVEDRLAGVYEQYF. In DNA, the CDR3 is TGCAGCGTTGAAGATCGGCTAGCGGGAGTTTACGAGCAGTACTTC.

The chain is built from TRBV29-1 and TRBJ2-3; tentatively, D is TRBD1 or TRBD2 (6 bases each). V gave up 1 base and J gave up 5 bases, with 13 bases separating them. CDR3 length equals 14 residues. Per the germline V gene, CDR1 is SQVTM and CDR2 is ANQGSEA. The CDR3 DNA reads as TGCAGCGTTGAAGCAATGGGGGGCCGAGATACGCAGTATTTT. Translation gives CSVEAMGGRDTQYF.

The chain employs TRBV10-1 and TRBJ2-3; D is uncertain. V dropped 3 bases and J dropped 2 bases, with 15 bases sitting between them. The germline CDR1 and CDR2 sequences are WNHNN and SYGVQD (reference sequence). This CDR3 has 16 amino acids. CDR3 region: CASSEWYLPYTDTQYF. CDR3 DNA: TGCGCCAGCAGTGAATGGTACCTCCCCTACACAGATACGCAGTATTTT.

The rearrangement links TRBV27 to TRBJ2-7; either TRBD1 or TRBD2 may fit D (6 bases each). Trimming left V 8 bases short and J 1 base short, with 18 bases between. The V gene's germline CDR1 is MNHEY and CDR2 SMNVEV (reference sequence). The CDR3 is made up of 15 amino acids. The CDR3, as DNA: TGTGCCAGCCGATTGGAGGGGGAAAGGTCCTACGAGCAGTACTTC. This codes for CASRLEGERSYEQYF.